The sample holds many counts of the clone carrying this TCR beta chain. As yet, its antigen is unknown. The data were taken from a study of T-cell reconstitution after alpha-beta-depleted transplantation in children. CDR3 length: 15 amino acids. V was cut by 3 bases and J by 0 bases, with 10 bases left in between. Germline values: CDR1 SGHNT, CDR2 YYREEE (reference sequence). Preparation of the TCRbeta library was carried out with unique molecular identifiers. TCRdb reprocessed the PCR reads via MiXCR and lists one record per CDR3 protein. This sample carries tens of thousands of distinct CDR3 sequences, under 8% of them seen once, and the ten largest clones take approximately 7%. Broader study findings: Diversity and T-cell counts at one year after transplant derived mostly from new T cells. Some patients' high day-60 TCRbeta diversity was attributed to recipient cells surviving conditioning. The study reportedly traced alpha-beta T cells about two months after transplant to several hundred expanded graft clones.

The receptor was derived from a male patient younger than 18 who had a stem cell transplant for acute myeloid leukemia, so the T cells may come from the graft donor. This rearrangement joins TRBV5-4 to TRBJ2-1; no reliable D call. The sequencing used PBMCs, mostly from graft donor cells, collected 180 days after TCRalphabeta/CD19-depleted stem cell transplant. The CDR3 sequence: CASSSDSSSYNEQFF. The CDR3 DNA reads as TGTGCCAGCAGCTCCGATTCGAGCTCCTACAATGAGCAGTTCTTC. The whole variable domain, remainder taken from reference TRBV5-4 and TRBJ2-1, is ETGVTQSPTHLIKTRGQQVTLRCSSQSGHNTVSWYQQALGQGPQFIFQYYREEENGRGNFPPRFSGLQFPNYSSELNVNALELDDSALYLCASSSDSSSYNEQFFGPGTRLTVL.